A single sample gave rise to the 14 T cell receptor beta chains below, sequenced in a study of blood T cells in healthy people across ages. The second PCR ran roughly 6 to 11 cycles with a sample-barcoded 5' primer and J-beta primers. TCRdb itself ran the 5' RACE reads through MiXCR, one entry per CDR3 protein. This sample carries roughly 730,000 distinct CDR3 sequences, more than 55% of them seen once, and the ten largest clones take more than 25%. The sequencing sample was made of blood. The receptors here all came from a man between 40 and 49 years old in good health.

The rearrangement joins TRBV20-1 to TRBJ2-3; possibly TRBD2 for D (6 bases). The CDR3 is 14 amino acids. Trimming took off 2 bases at V and 4 bases at J, with 13 bases between the two ends. Germline V CDR1 and CDR2: DFQATT, SNEGSKA (reference sequence). In DNA, the CDR3 is TGCAGTGCTAGATACGCCGGGAGAGCAGATACGCAGTATTTT. It specifies CSARYAGRADTQYF.

The rearrangement uses TRBV29-1 and TRBJ2-1; 9 bases are a match to TRBD2. Germline CDR1 is SQVTM and CDR2 is ANQGSEA. V dropped 4 bases and J dropped 4; count of bases not matched to a gene: 5. This CDR3 is built from 14 residues. The CDR3 loop reads CSVVVLAGYNEQFF. The CDR3 coding sequence is TGCAGCGTTGTGGTCCTAGCGGGATACAATGAGCAGTTCTTC.

The chain links TRBV4-3 to TRBJ2-5; D gene ambiguous. The DNA end is a closer match to TRBJ2-7, so the J assignment may be wrong. There are 13 residues in the CDR3. Germline V gene lookup returns CDR1 LGHNA and CDR2 YSLEER. Here the CDR3 DNA reads TGCGCCAGCAGCCAAGTAGTAGCCTACGAGCAGTACTTC. The encoded protein is CASSQVVAYEQYF.

This rearrangement joins TRBV6-6 to TRBJ1-1, with D possibly matching TRBD1 (5 bases). Germline V lookup: CDR1 MNHNY, CDR2 SVGAGI (reference sequence). Trimming removed 6 bases at V and 1 base at J, with 12 bases between. The length of the CDR3 is 14 residues. Written as DNA, the CDR3 is TGTGCCAGCAGAATGGGGACGGCGAACACTGAAGCTTTCTTT. Translated, it gives CASRMGTANTEAFF.

This chain connects TRBV20-1 to TRBJ1-2, with D perhaps TRBD1 (5 bases). CDR1 and CDR2 from the germline V gene are DFQATT and SNEGSKA (reference sequence). With 6 bases removed from V and 4 bases from J, the gap between germline ends came to 15 bases. The CDR3 consists of 13 residues. DNA for the CDR3: TGCAGTGCCCCGGAGGGGTCGGCCTATGGCTACACCTTC. It is translated as CSAPEGSAYGYTF.

This clonotype was found a few times. This chain links TRBV20-1 with TRBJ2-5, with a tentative D call TRBD1 (5 bases). Per germline, CDR1 DFQATT and CDR2 SNEGSKA (reference sequence). V lost 1 base and J lost 2, with 14 bases in between. There are 15 residues in the CDR3. As DNA, the CDR3 is TGCAGTGCTAGAGGTGACCAGGGATTTCAAGAGACCCAGTACTTC. Amino acid sequence: CSARGDQGFQETQYF.

The gene calls are TRBV5-5 and TRBJ2-6; D is unresolved. The germline CDR1 and CDR2 sequences are SGHKS and YYEKEE (reference sequence). The CDR3 runs to 15 residues. V lost 4 bases, J lost 0 bases, and 8 bases lay in between. The CDR3 DNA reads as TGTGCCAGCAGCCTGTTTACCTCTGGGGCCAACGTCCTGACTTTC. Translation: CASSLFTSGANVLTF.

This clonotype was observed a few times. The rearrangement joins TRBV7-9 to TRBJ1-5; D is ambiguous. The CDR3 totals 15 residues. Germline CDR1 reads SEHNR; CDR2 reads FQNEAQ (reference sequence). Trimming left V 1 base short and J 9 bases short, with 16 bases between. CDR3 amino acids: CASSLEHASPGPQHF. CDR3 coding DNA: TGTGCCAGCAGCTTAGAACATGCCAGCCCGGGGCCCCAGCATTTT.

The DNA for the CDR3 is TGTGCCATCAGTCCTGGACCCACAGATACGCAGTATTTT. Translating gives CAISPGPTDTQYF. This chain connects TRBV10-3 to TRBJ2-3; no reliable D call. The length of the CDR3 is 13 residues. Trimming took 5 bases from V and 2 from J, leaving 8 bases between them. In germline, CDR1 is ENHRY, CDR2 SYGVKD.

The table lists this clonotype with a count of one. The chain combines TRBV7-2 with TRBJ2-3; 9 nucleotides match TRBD1. Germline-derived CDR1 and CDR2 are SGHTA and FQGNSA. The CDR3 covers 14 residues. The V segment lost 4 bases and the J segment 4 bases; nucleotides outside the gene matches: 3. The CDR3 sequence is CASSSYRGPDTQYF. The CDR3 DNA sequence: TGTGCCAGCAGCTCGTACAGGGGGCCAGATACGCAGTATTTT.

The V gene is TRBV24-1, the J gene TRBJ2-5, with 8 bases that match TRBD2. V was clipped by 1 base and J by 2 bases; unmatched bases: 2. The CDR3 is 15 amino acids. CDR1 and CDR2 (germline): KGHDR, SFDVKD. The CDR3 is CATSDLTSGQETQYF. As DNA, the CDR3 is TGTGCCACCAGTGATTTAACTAGCGGACAAGAGACCCAGTACTTC.

This chain links TRBV14 with TRBJ1-2; D unclear. V dropped 0 bases and J dropped 2 bases, with 10 bases sitting between them. CDR1 SGHDN and CDR2 FVKESK come from the germline V gene. This CDR3 comprises 15 residues. The CDR3 DNA reads as TGTGCCAGCAGCCAAGATGTGGCAACCAACTATGGCTACACCTTC. As protein: CASSQDVATNYGYTF.

The V gene is TRBV6-2 or TRBV6-3, the J gene TRBJ2-5; 7 bases align to TRBD1. The J call is in doubt because the DNA end fits TRBJ2-7 better. CDR3 size: 13 residues. The germline V gene encodes CDR1 MNHEY and CDR2 SVGEGT. CDR3 sequence: CASSYRDRYEQYF. Here the CDR3 DNA reads TGTGCCAGCAGTTATCGGGACAGATACGAGCAGTACTTC.

The genes are TRBV7-8 and TRBJ2-3; 9 nucleotides agree with TRBD1. The CDR3 length is 15 residues. V was pared by 5 bases and J by 3 bases, with 6 bases of the junction left unmatched. Germline V gene data show CDR1 as SGHVS and CDR2 as FQNEAQ. CDR3 nucleotides: TGTGCCAGCAGCCAAGGGGACAGGGAGACAGATACGCAGTATTTT. It codes for CASSQGDRETDTQYF. Variable domain in full (rest from reference TRBV7-8 and TRBJ2-3): GAGVSQSPRYKVAKRGQDVALRCDPISGHVSLFWYQQALGQGPEFLTYFQNEAQLDKSGLPSDRFFAERPEGSVSTLKIQRTQQEDSAVYLCASSQGDRETDTQYFGPGTRLTVL.